This is a list of T cell receptor beta chains from one sample in a study of T cell repertoires in cytomegalovirus infection. TCRdb called the reads again in MiXCR, with one record for every CDR3 protein. The sample consists of around 50,000 distinct CDR3 sequences, around 18% of them appearing once. Antigens of these TCRs are unknown. Source: CD8+ T cells from cultured PBMCs, taken from culture after CMV antigen stimulation. These receptors all stem from a human donor in good health (CMV status not recorded). Some clones in this sample may be carry-over from other donors' samples. Each CDR3 is given with its conserved first and last residue. The order of the fields is D gene, V gene, J gene, clone size, CDR3 protein, CDR3 DNA. D genes are given only for firm matches. Size tells how often a clone was seen (once, few, many) or the class of an expanded clone, and some rows leave it out.

d_gene: TRBD2; v_gene: TRBV11-2; j_gene: TRBJ2-1; abundance: -; CDR3aa: CASTLYSGRADEQFF; CDR3nt: TGTGCCAGCACTCTTTATAGCGGGAGGGCCGATGAGCAGTTCTTC
d_gene: -; v_gene: TRBV7-8; j_gene: TRBJ1-1; abundance: -; CDR3aa: CASSRTTVMNTEAFF; CDR3nt: TGTGCCAGCAGCCGTACGACAGTTATGAACACTGAAGCTTTCTTT
d_gene: -; v_gene: TRBV20-1; j_gene: TRBJ1-6; abundance: few; CDR3aa: CSARDPGLRPPLHF; CDR3nt: TGCAGTGCTAGAGACCCGGGGCTGAGGCCACCCCTCCACTTT
d_gene: -; v_gene: TRBV27; j_gene: TRBJ2-2; abundance: -; CDR3aa: CASSPRGDAGELFF; CDR3nt: TGTGCCAGCAGTCCCCGTGGGGACGCCGGGGAGCTGTTTTTT
d_gene: TRBD2; v_gene: TRBV7-6; j_gene: TRBJ2-1; abundance: few; CDR3aa: CASSPTLSGGSYNEQFF; CDR3nt: TGTGCCAGCAGCCCGACTCTATCGGGGGGCTCCTACAATGAGCAGTTCTTC
d_gene: -; v_gene: TRBV19; j_gene: TRBJ1-1; abundance: -; CDR3aa: CASSISRMNTEAFF; CDR3nt: TGTGCCAGTAGTATAAGCCGGATGAACACTGAAGCTTTCTTT
d_gene: -; v_gene: TRBV6-2/TRBV6-3; j_gene: TRBJ2-7; abundance: -; CDR3aa: CASSYVAEQYF; CDR3nt: TGTGCCAGCAGTTACGTCGCCGAGCAGTACTTC
d_gene: TRBD1; v_gene: TRBV7-2; j_gene: TRBJ1-1; abundance: -; CDR3aa: CASSLAGTANTEAFF; CDR3nt: TGTGCCAGCAGCTTAGCAGGGACAGCCAACACTGAAGCTTTCTTT
d_gene: TRBD1; v_gene: TRBV12-3/TRBV12-4; j_gene: TRBJ2-7; abundance: -; CDR3aa: CASSQGAGFSYEQYF; CDR3nt: TGTGCCAGCAGTCAGGGGGCAGGGTTCTCCTACGAGCAGTACTTC
d_gene: -; v_gene: TRBV12-3/TRBV12-4; j_gene: TRBJ2-5; abundance: -; CDR3aa: CASSLVGGTQYF; CDR3nt: TGTGCCAGCAGTTTAGTGGGGGGGACCCAGTACTTC
d_gene: -; v_gene: TRBV19; j_gene: TRBJ1-1; abundance: -; CDR3aa: CASSIPGQRNTEAFF; CDR3nt: TGTGCCAGTAGTATCCCGGGACAACGGAACACTGAAGCTTTCTTT
d_gene: -; v_gene: TRBV28; j_gene: TRBJ1-5; abundance: -; CDR3aa: CAIREGNQPQHF; CDR3nt: TGTGCCATCAGGGAGGGCAATCAGCCCCAGCATTTT
d_gene: TRBD2; v_gene: TRBV7-9; j_gene: TRBJ2-4; abundance: few; CDR3aa: CASSFLAGGDKNIQYF; CDR3nt: TGTGCCAGCAGCTTCCTAGCGGGAGGGGACAAAAACATTCAGTACTTC
d_gene: TRBD1; v_gene: TRBV4-1; j_gene: TRBJ1-2; abundance: -; CDR3aa: CASSQAGGAGYGYTF; CDR3nt: TGCGCCAGCAGCCAAGCAGGGGGCGCGGGGTATGGCTACACCTTC
d_gene: -; v_gene: TRBV7-9; j_gene: TRBJ2-1; abundance: -; CDR3aa: CASSLEGTNEQFF; CDR3nt: TGTGCCAGCAGCTTAGAAGGGACCAATGAGCAGTTCTTC
d_gene: -; v_gene: TRBV7-8; j_gene: TRBJ2-3; abundance: few; CDR3aa: CASSLRRESTDTQYF; CDR3nt: TGTGCCAGCAGCCTCCGACGGGAGTCTACAGATACGCAGTATTTT
d_gene: -; v_gene: TRBV2; j_gene: TRBJ1-5; abundance: few; CDR3aa: CASSVVTEFYQPQHF; CDR3nt: TGTGCCAGCAGTGTTGTGACAGAGTTTTATCAGCCCCAGCATTTT
d_gene: -; v_gene: TRBV14; j_gene: TRBJ1-2; abundance: -; CDR3aa: CASSQFQGSYGYTF; CDR3nt: TGTGCCAGCAGCCAATTTCAGGGTTCCTATGGCTACACCTTC
d_gene: -; v_gene: TRBV12-3/TRBV12-4; j_gene: TRBJ2-7; abundance: many; CDR3aa: CASSRSGYYEQYF; CDR3nt: TGTGCCAGCAGCCGATCGGGATACTACGAGCAGTACTTC
d_gene: TRBD1; v_gene: TRBV4-1; j_gene: TRBJ1-1; abundance: -; CDR3aa: CASSQGQMNTEAFF; CDR3nt: TGCGCCAGCAGCCAGGGACAGATGAACACTGAAGCTTTCTTT
d_gene: TRBD2; v_gene: TRBV27; j_gene: TRBJ2-7; abundance: few; CDR3aa: CASRPLTSGASYEQYF; CDR3nt: TGTGCCAGCAGACCCTTGACTAGCGGGGCCTCCTACGAGCAGTACTTC
d_gene: -; v_gene: TRBV7-9; j_gene: TRBJ2-5; abundance: medium-sized; CDR3aa: CASSTGTQETQYF; CDR3nt: TGTGCCAGCAGCACAGGGACCCAAGAGACCCAGTACTTC
d_gene: -; v_gene: TRBV7-6; j_gene: TRBJ2-7; abundance: few; CDR3aa: CASSLGGLARENHEQYF; CDR3nt: TGTGCCAGCAGCTTAGGAGGGCTAGCGCGAGAGAACCACGAGCAGTACTTC
d_gene: TRBD1; v_gene: TRBV11-2; j_gene: TRBJ1-1; abundance: -; CDR3aa: CASSTGQGAFF; CDR3nt: TGTGCCAGCAGCACGGGACAGGGGGCTTTCTTT
d_gene: TRBD1; v_gene: TRBV4-1; j_gene: TRBJ2-1; abundance: -; CDR3aa: CASRGGQGNEQFF; CDR3nt: TGCGCCAGCAGAGGCGGACAGGGCAATGAGCAGTTCTTC
d_gene: TRBD2; v_gene: TRBV7-9; j_gene: TRBJ2-3; abundance: -; CDR3aa: CASSQPLGTNPSDTQYF; CDR3nt: TGTGCCAGCAGCCAACCGCTCGGGACTAATCCTTCAGATACGCAGTATTTT
d_gene: TRBD2; v_gene: TRBV11-2; j_gene: TRBJ2-7; abundance: -; CDR3aa: CASSSGQGFSGRALDEQYF; CDR3nt: TGTGCCAGCAGCTCGGGACAGGGTTTTAGCGGGAGGGCCTTAGACGAGCAGTACTTC
d_gene: TRBD1; v_gene: TRBV7-6; j_gene: TRBJ2-2; abundance: -; CDR3aa: CASSSTGGANTGELFF; CDR3nt: TGTGCCAGCAGCTCGACAGGGGGCGCGAACACCGGGGAGCTGTTTTTT
d_gene: -; v_gene: TRBV7-8; j_gene: TRBJ2-2; abundance: -; CDR3aa: CASSQVQLNTGELFF; CDR3nt: TGTGCCAGCAGCCAAGTGCAGTTGAACACCGGGGAGCTGTTTTTT
d_gene: -; v_gene: TRBV7-9; j_gene: TRBJ1-2; abundance: many; CDR3aa: CASSLTDGNYGYTF; CDR3nt: TGTGCCAGCAGCTTAACGGACGGGAACTATGGCTACACCTTC
d_gene: -; v_gene: TRBV5-6; j_gene: TRBJ1-1; abundance: -; CDR3aa: CASSLEGRPSNTEAFF; CDR3nt: TGTGCCAGCAGCTTGGAGGGCAGACCGTCGAACACTGAAGCTTTCTTT
d_gene: TRBD2; v_gene: TRBV7-6; j_gene: TRBJ2-2; abundance: few; CDR3aa: CASSLARGSSGGTRTGELFF; CDR3nt: TGTGCCAGCAGCTTAGCGAGGGGTTCTAGCGGGGGCACGAGGACCGGGGAGCTGTTTTTT
d_gene: TRBD2; v_gene: TRBV6-2/TRBV6-3; j_gene: TRBJ2-7; abundance: many; CDR3aa: CASSYITGGEQYF; CDR3nt: TGTGCCAGCAGTTACATCACGGGAGGCGAGCAGTACTTC
d_gene: -; v_gene: TRBV27; j_gene: TRBJ2-1; abundance: -; CDR3aa: CASRVGGGSYNEQFF; CDR3nt: TGTGCCAGCAGAGTAGGGGGGGGCTCCTACAATGAGCAGTTCTTC
d_gene: TRBD1; v_gene: TRBV4-3; j_gene: TRBJ2-7; abundance: -; CDR3aa: CASSQQWTGGYEQYF; CDR3nt: TGCGCCAGCAGCCAGCAATGGACAGGGGGGTACGAGCAGTACTTC
d_gene: -; v_gene: TRBV7-2; j_gene: TRBJ1-5; abundance: few; CDR3aa: CASSLLLRENQPQHF; CDR3nt: TGTGCCAGCAGCTTACTGCTACGGGAGAATCAGCCCCAGCATTTT
d_gene: TRBD1; v_gene: TRBV11-1; j_gene: TRBJ2-6; abundance: -; CDR3aa: CASSPGQGANPGANVLTF; CDR3nt: TGTGCCAGCAGCCCGGGACAGGGGGCAAACCCTGGGGCCAACGTCCTGACTTTC
d_gene: -; v_gene: TRBV7-2; j_gene: TRBJ1-6; abundance: -; CDR3aa: CASSPRGRSAYNSPLHF; CDR3nt: TGTGCCAGCAGCCCCAGGGGACGAAGTGCCTATAATTCACCCCTCCACTTT
d_gene: -; v_gene: TRBV7-9; j_gene: TRBJ2-2; abundance: -; CDR3aa: CASSFIGADTGELFF; CDR3nt: TGTGCCAGCAGCTTCATAGGGGCGGACACCGGGGAGCTGTTTTTT
d_gene: -; v_gene: TRBV28; j_gene: TRBJ2-3; abundance: -; CDR3aa: CASRGGDSITDTQYF; CDR3nt: TGTGCCAGCAGGGGGGGGGACAGCATCACAGATACGCAGTATTTT
d_gene: -; v_gene: TRBV7-2; j_gene: TRBJ2-7; abundance: -; CDR3aa: CASSPDEEYF; CDR3nt: TGTGCCAGCAGCCCAGACGAGGAGTACTTC
d_gene: -; v_gene: TRBV6-5; j_gene: TRBJ2-7; abundance: -; CDR3aa: CASSYTFGDYEQYF; CDR3nt: TGTGCCAGCAGTTACACCTTTGGGGACTACGAGCAGTACTTC
d_gene: -; v_gene: TRBV5-6; j_gene: TRBJ2-7; abundance: -; CDR3aa: CASSLGFAGLEQYF; CDR3nt: TGTGCCAGCAGCTTAGGTTTCGCGGGGCTGGAGCAGTACTTC
d_gene: -; v_gene: TRBV7-2; j_gene: TRBJ2-7; abundance: -; CDR3aa: CASSSSRTYEQYF; CDR3nt: TGTGCCAGCAGCTCTTCAAGAACCTACGAGCAGTACTTC
d_gene: -; v_gene: TRBV7-9; j_gene: TRBJ2-3; abundance: -; CDR3aa: CASSLVQGTDTQYF; CDR3nt: TGTGCCAGCAGCTTGGTACAGGGCACAGATACGCAGTATTTT
d_gene: -; v_gene: TRBV6-2/TRBV6-3; j_gene: TRBJ1-1; abundance: -; CDR3aa: CASSYRRGAPRGYTEAFF; CDR3nt: TGTGCCAGCAGTTACCGACGGGGGGCTCCTCGGGGGTACACTGAAGCTTTCTTT
d_gene: TRBD2; v_gene: TRBV28; j_gene: TRBJ2-5; abundance: once; CDR3aa: CASSWLKAGEETQYF; CDR3nt: TGTGCCAGCAGTTGGCTAAAAGCGGGGGAAGAGACCCAGTACTTC
d_gene: -; v_gene: TRBV20-1; j_gene: TRBJ2-6; abundance: -; CDR3aa: CSARVQSRTLTGGANVLTF; CDR3nt: TGCAGTGCTAGAGTCCAGTCGAGGACGTTAACAGGTGGGGCCAACGTCCTGACTTTC
d_gene: TRBD2; v_gene: TRBV7-2; j_gene: TRBJ2-1; abundance: -; CDR3aa: CASSLGVAGGAQFF; CDR3nt: TGTGCCAGCAGCTTAGGTGTAGCGGGAGGGGCGCAGTTCTTC
d_gene: -; v_gene: TRBV7-8; j_gene: TRBJ2-5; abundance: -; CDR3aa: CASSLDLGRVETQYF; CDR3nt: TGTGCCAGCAGCTTAGACCTGGGCAGGGTAGAGACCCAGTACTTC
d_gene: -; v_gene: TRBV7-2; j_gene: TRBJ1-6; abundance: -; CDR3aa: CASSHGVPGSNSPLHF; CDR3nt: TGTGCCAGCAGCCACGGGGTTCCAGGGAGTAATTCACCCCTCCACTTT